A selection of T cell receptor beta chains follows, all from one sample in a study of shared clonotypes between healthy human individuals. The protocol was immunoSEQ multiplex PCR, while the TCRdb copy is restricted to in-frame clones and leaves out a portion. The table shows some 2,000,000 clones, with about 95% occurring only once. Sequencing was done on a sample of naive CD4+ T cells sorted from blood. These receptors were collected from a young man in good health. Both conserved end residues are part of each CDR3. The D gene is left open where the match is weak. Part of the rows lack a size; the others show once, few, many or a class for expanded clones.

j_call | d_call | v_call | clone_size | cdr3_nt | cdr3_aa
TRBJ2-5 | TRBD1 | TRBV19 | few | TGTGCCAGTAGTATCCGGACAGGGTCATTGGGAGAGACCCAGTACTTC | CASSIRTGSLGETQYF
TRBJ1-1 | . | TRBV7-2 | . | TGTGCCAGCAGCTTATTCGAGGGCGGTATTATGAACACTGAAGCTTTCTTT | CASSLFEGGIMNTEAFF
TRBJ2-5 | . | TRBV7-9 | . | TGTGCCAGCAGCCCTGTTGGGCTAGAAGAGACCCAGTACTTC | CASSPVGLEETQYF
TRBJ2-1 | TRBD2 | TRBV5-1 | . | TGCGCCAGCAGCCCGGGGACTAGCGGGAGGGGATCGAATGAGCAGTTCTTC | CASSPGTSGRGSNEQFF
TRBJ2-7 | TRBD2 | TRBV6-1 | . | TGTGCCAGCAGTACACTAGCGGGGGGTTACGAGCAGTACTTC | CASSTLAGGYEQYF
TRBJ1-5 | . | TRBV19 | . | TGTGCCTCCCTAGAGGGGCCGAACGGCAATCAGCCCCAGCATTTT | CASLEGPNGNQPQHF
TRBJ1-6 | TRBD1 | TRBV19 | once | TGTGCCAGTAGCCCCGGACAGGGAAATTCACCCCTCCACTTT | CASSPGQGNSPLHF
TRBJ2-2 | . | TRBV19 | . | TGTGCCAGTACCGTCCAGGGCGGCACCGGGGAGCTGTTTTTT | CASTVQGGTGELFF
TRBJ2-2 | TRBD1 | TRBV28 | . | TGTGCCAGCAGACGGACAGGGGAGGGCGGGGAGCTGTTTTTT | CASRRTGEGGELFF
TRBJ1-2 | . | TRBV18 | once | TGTGCCAGCTCACCGGGGGCGGAGTATGGCTACACCTTC | CASSPGAEYGYTF
TRBJ1-4 | TRBD1 | TRBV7-8 | . | TGTGCCAGCAGCTTAGCCGGGACAGTTAATGAAAAACTGTTTTTT | CASSLAGTVNEKLFF
TRBJ2-7 | . | TRBV5-1 | . | TGCGCCAGCAGCTTGGAACAGGGGAGGATCAACGAGCAGTACTTC | CASSLEQGRINEQYF
TRBJ2-5 | TRBD1 | TRBV2 | . | TGTGCCAGCAGTGGGACAGGTGAACAAGAGACCCAGTACTTC | CASSGTGEQETQYF
TRBJ2-5 | . | TRBV30 | . | TGTGCCTGGAGTGTAGGGGGAAGCCAAGAGACCCAGTACTTC | CAWSVGGSQETQYF
TRBJ2-7 | TRBD1 | TRBV5-1 | once | TGCGCCAGCAGCTTGGAATCAGGGGGCGAGGGCGAGCAGTACTTC | CASSLESGGEGEQYF
TRBJ2-7 | TRBD2 | TRBV7-9 | . | TGTGCCAGCAGCTTCACTAGCGGGCCTGGTCCCTACGAGCAGTACTTC | CASSFTSGPGPYEQYF
TRBJ2-6 | . | TRBV5-1 | . | TGCGCCAGCAGCTTGGAAGTCGGGGCCAACGTCCTGACTTTC | CASSLEVGANVLTF
TRBJ2-2 | . | TRBV7-2 | few | TGTGCCAGCAGCTTAGCGGCCGGGGAGCTGTTTTTT | CASSLAAGELFF
TRBJ1-1 | . | TRBV5-4 | . | TGTGCCAGCAGCGCGACAGTGAACACTGAAGCTTTCTTT | CASSATVNTEAFF
TRBJ2-7 | TRBD2 | TRBV5-6 | . | TGTGCCAGCAGCTTGGAGGCTAGCGGGAGCAACGAGCAGTACTTC | CASSLEASGSNEQYF
TRBJ2-2 | . | TRBV25-1 | . | TGTGCCAGCAGTGACTATCGGGGGTGGGAGCTGTTTTTT | CASSDYRGWELFF
TRBJ2-5 | TRBD1 | TRBV29-1 | many | TGCAGCGTCGACAGGGCTCCAGAGACCCAGTACTTC | CSVDRAPETQYF
TRBJ2-3 | . | TRBV10-3 | . | TGTGCCATCAGTGGTTCAGATACGCAGTATTTT | CAISGSDTQYF
TRBJ1-1 | . | TRBV7-8 | . | TGTGCCAGCAGCTTAGTACAGGACACTGAAGCTTTCTTT | CASSLVQDTEAFF
TRBJ1-1 | . | TRBV6-5 | . | TGTGCCAGCAGCCCCCGTTGGGGGCAGCACACTGAAGCTTTCTTT | CASSPRWGQHTEAFF
TRBJ1-4 | . | TRBV28 | . | TGTGCCAGCAGTTTAAGGGAAAAACTGTTTTTT | CASSLREKLFF
TRBJ2-2 | . | TRBV7-3 | . | TGTGCCAGCAGCTCAGGGGTGGCGGGGCCCGGGAGGCTGTTTTTT | CASSSGVAGPGRLFF
TRBJ1-3 | TRBD1 | TRBV9 | . | TGTGCCAGCAGCCCGGGACAGGCTGCTAACACCATATATTTT | CASSPGQAANTIYF
TRBJ1-4 | . | TRBV18 | . | TGTGCCAGCTCACAGCTCGGGACACCAACTAATGAAAAACTGTTTTTT | CASSQLGTPTNEKLFF
TRBJ1-1 | . | TRBV29-1 | . | TGCAGCGTTGACAGGGGCCAGACTGAAGCTTTCTTT | CSVDRGQTEAFF
TRBJ2-7 | TRBD2 | TRBV7-2 | . | TGTGCCAGCAGCCCCAAAGGACTAGCGGGAACGAGGAGCTCCTACGAGCAGTACTTC | CASSPKGLAGTRSSYEQYF
TRBJ1-4 | TRBD1 | TRBV2 | . | TGTGCCAGCAGTGAAGGGACAGGACGGGAAAAACTGTTTTTT | CASSEGTGREKLFF
TRBJ2-2 | TRBD2 | TRBV19 | . | TGTGCCAGTAGTAAAAATAGCGGGACTGACACCGGGGAGCTGTTTTTT | CASSKNSGTDTGELFF
TRBJ1-4 | TRBD1 | TRBV7-9 | . | TGTGCCAGCAGCCCGGGACAGGGGGCGGGTGAAAAACTGTTTTTT | CASSPGQGAGEKLFF
TRBJ2-7 | . | TRBV18 | . | TGTGCCAGCTCACCAGGCCTAGACGAGCAGTACTTC | CASSPGLDEQYF
TRBJ2-7 | . | TRBV21-1 | . | TGTGCCAGCAGCAAATGCGTAGGGATCGGCGAGCAGTACTTC | CASSKCVGIGEQYF
TRBJ1-2 | . | TRBV30 | . | TGTGCCTGGAGGCACACGGGATCCCCGGGGGCTGGCTACACCTTC | CAWRHTGSPGAGYTF
TRBJ1-1 | TRBD1 | TRBV6-1 | . | TGTGCCAGCAGTGCCCGACAGGGAAGGGTGAGCACTGAAGCTTTCTTT | CASSARQGRVSTEAFF
TRBJ1-2 | . | TRBV29-1 | . | TGCAGCGGGCTGACTGGGGTCGGGAATGGCTACACCTTC | CSGLTGVGNGYTF
TRBJ2-6 | TRBD2 | TRBV9 | . | TGTGCCAGCAGCGTAGCTAGCGGGAGTACTGGGGCCAACGTCCTGACTTTC | CASSVASGSTGANVLTF
TRBJ1-4 | . | TRBV7-9 | . | TGTGCCAGCAGCTTCTCTGGGGGAAGGACTAATGAAAAACTGTTTTTT | CASSFSGGRTNEKLFF
TRBJ2-3 | . | TRBV6-5 | . | TGTGCCAGCAGACAGGCGGGCACCAGCACAGATACGCAGTATTTT | CASRQAGTSTDTQYF
TRBJ2-5 | TRBD2 | TRBV9 | . | TGTGCCAGCAGCGTAGGGGCTAGCGGAGCGGTTGGGGAGACCCAGTACTTC | CASSVGASGAVGETQYF
TRBJ2-7 | . | TRBV10-3 | . | TGTGCCATCAGTGATTTCCCTGAGGCCGAGCAGTACTTC | CAISDFPEAEQYF
TRBJ1-3 | . | TRBV10-3 | . | TGTGCCATCAGCGGACCCGGACTGGAGGACACCATATATTTT | CAISGPGLEDTIYF
TRBJ2-7 | TRBD2 | TRBV5-1 | . | TGCGCCAGCAGCTTGGCTAGCGGGGGGGCCTTGGAGCAGTACTTC | CASSLASGGALEQYF
TRBJ1-3 | TRBD1 | TRBV4-1 | once | TGCGCCAGCAGCCGCACGACAGGGGCTGGAAACACCATATATTTT | CASSRTTGAGNTIYF
TRBJ2-1 | . | TRBV19 | once | TGTGCCAGTAGTATACTAAGCTCCTACAATGAGCAGTTCTTC | CASSILSSYNEQFF
TRBJ1-1 | . | TRBV6-1 | once | TGTGCCAGCATGGCGGCGGGAGATGGCACTGAAGCTTTCTTT | CASMAAGDGTEAFF
TRBJ1-6 | . | TRBV30 | . | TGTGCCTGGAGTGTTGCGGATCCCAGAGGCTATAATTCACCCCTCCACTTT | CAWSVADPRGYNSPLHF
TRBJ2-5 | TRBD2 | TRBV5-1 | . | TGCGCCAGCAGCTTGGTATTAGCGGGACAAGAGACCCAGTACTTC | CASSLVLAGQETQYF
TRBJ1-1 | . | TRBV9 | . | TGTGCCAGCAGCGTAGATGGGAATCCCGCTACAGGGATCTCTGGAGCTTTCTTT | CASSVDGNPATGISGAFF
TRBJ2-7 | . | TRBV5-5 | . | TGTGCCAGCAGCTTGGAGCGAAAGATCTCCTACGAGCAGTACTTC | CASSLERKISYEQYF
TRBJ2-7 | TRBD1 | TRBV5-6 | . | TGTGCCAGCAGCAACGTCCCGGGACAGGGCTCAAGCTCCTACGAGCAGTACTTC | CASSNVPGQGSSSYEQYF
TRBJ2-7 | TRBD1 | TRBV6-1 | . | TGTGCCAGCAGTGGGGGGACAGGAGCCGCCTACGAGCAGTACTTC | CASSGGTGAAYEQYF
TRBJ2-7 | . | TRBV7-9 | . | TGTGCCAGCAGCTTAACCGGCCCAGCGGACGAGCAGTACTTC | CASSLTGPADEQYF
TRBJ1-2 | . | TRBV27 | . | TGTGCCAGGGCTAAGACCGCAGGGGAGGGCTACACCTTC | CARAKTAGEGYTF
TRBJ1-2 | . | TRBV27 | . | TGTGCCAGGCGGCGGGAAAACTATGGCTACACCTTC | CARRRENYGYTF
TRBJ2-7 | TRBD1 | TRBV5-4 | . | TGTGCCAGCAGCCCGGGACAGGGGGGCGAGCAGTACTTC | CASSPGQGGEQYF